These 16 T cell receptor beta chains originate from one sample sequenced in a study of cytomegalovirus exposure and HLA in healthy donors. Measured with immunoSEQ multiplex PCR; TCRdb has only the in-frame clones, and not every one. The sample has over 110,000 clones, about 83% seen once. Input material: PBMCs. The receptors derive from a woman in her 30s in good health and CMV-seronegative.

The rearrangement joins TRBV7-9 to TRBJ1-2, with D possibly being TRBD1 (5 bases). Germline V gene lookup returns CDR1 SEHNR and CDR2 FQNEAQ (reference sequence). V was clipped by 10 bases and J by 8 bases, with 17 bases between them. The CDR3 is made up of 12 amino acids. This CDR3 reads CATTRASEGYTF. DNA for the CDR3: TGTGCCACCACCAGGGCTAGTGAAGGCTACACCTTC.

This chain joins TRBV7-9 and TRBJ2-2; D call uncertain. Germline CDR1 and CDR2: SEHNR and FQNEAQ (reference sequence). Trimming left V 2 bases short and J 6 bases short, with 10 bases between. The CDR3 has 14 residues. CDR3 region: CASSLFSGAGELFF. CDR3 coding DNA: TGTGCCAGCAGCTTATTCTCAGGCGCCGGGGAGCTGTTTTTT.

The chain links TRBV2 to TRBJ1-1, with 9 nucleotides matching TRBD1. V lost 6 bases to trimming and J lost 2 bases; unmatched junction nucleotides: 4. The CDR3 is made up of 14 amino acids. Per germline, CDR1 SNHLY and CDR2 FYNNEI. CDR3 DNA: TGTGCCAGCAGACGGACAGGGGATAACACTGAAGCTTTCTTT. This translates into CASRRTGDNTEAFF.

The CDR3 DNA is TGTGCCAGCAGTGAAGCGCACAGGGGCTGGGTGGGGGACTATGGCTACACCTTC. It is translated as CASSEAHRGWVGDYGYTF. V gene TRBV6-1 combines with J gene TRBJ1-2, with 7 positions matching TRBD1. The CDR3 loop spans 18 amino acids. The J segment lost 3 bases and the V segment lost 0 bases, leaving 13 bases of the junction unmatched. CDR1 and CDR2 from the germline V gene are MNHNS and SASEGT.

This clone has only a few counts. The chain recombines TRBV9 with TRBJ1-1, with D uncertain. V was trimmed by 6 bases and J by 3 bases, leaving 15 bases between them. This CDR3 contains 14 residues. Germline CDR1 is SGDLS and CDR2 is YYNGEE. CDR3 sequence: CASTPGSPDTEAFF. CDR3 sequence (DNA): TGTGCCAGCACCCCCGGGTCCCCGGACACTGAAGCTTTCTTT.

The rearrangement uses TRBV6-6 and TRBJ2-5; maybe TRBD2 (6 bases). CDR1 MNHNY and CDR2 SVGAGI come from the germline V gene (reference sequence). The CDR3 extends over 11 amino acids. The germline V and J ends were trimmed by 7 bases and 6 bases, with 9 bases remaining between them. The CDR3 region is CASKEGKTQYF. DNA for the CDR3: TGTGCCAGCAAGGAGGGAAAGACCCAGTACTTC.

This clone has only one observation. This chain connects TRBV7-6 to TRBJ1-3; tentatively, D is TRBD1 (6 bases). The germline CDR1 and CDR2 sequences are SGHVS and FNYEAQ. This CDR3 spans 16 amino acids. Between the trimmed V and J ends, which lost 5 bases and 3 bases, there was a span of 17 bases. The DNA of the CDR3 is TGTGCCAGCAGCACCACACAGGGTGATTTTGGAAACACCATATATTTT. This encodes CASSTTQGDFGNTIYF.

The gene calls are TRBV30 and TRBJ1-1; the D is unclear. Looked up from germline, CDR1 is GTSNPN and CDR2 is SVGIG (reference sequence). Trimming cost V 2 bases and J 8 bases, with 18 bases left between them. This CDR3 is built from 14 residues. The DNA of the CDR3 is TGTGCCTGGAGTAGGTTGGCGGGTGGCCGGGAAGCTTTCTTT. This sequence encodes CAWSRLAGGREAFF. Supplemented by reference TRBV30 and TRBJ1-1, the full variable domain reads SQTIHQWPATLVQPVGSPLSLECTVEGTSNPNLYWYRQAAGRGLQLLFYSVGIGQISSEVPQNLSASRPQDRQFILSSKKLLLSDSGFYLCAWSRLAGGREAFFGQGTRLTVV.

In this sample, this clone turned up once. This sequence joins TRBV4-1 and TRBJ2-5; 13 bases agree with TRBD2. The CDR3 covers 16 residues. The V and J ends lost 2 bases and 2 bases, in that order; junction bases with no gene match: 2. Per germline, CDR1 MGHRA and CDR2 YSYEKL. The CDR3 DNA reads TGCGCCAGCAGCCAACGGACTAGCGGGGGACAAGAGACCCAGTACTTC. Translation: CASSQRTSGGQETQYF.

The chain recombines TRBV27 with TRBJ1-1; D is unresolved. Trimming left V 4 bases short and J 3 bases short, with 9 bases between. CDR1 is MNHEY, CDR2 SMNVEV, per germline (reference sequence). The CDR3 has 13 amino acids. The CDR3 DNA reads as TGTGCCAGCAGTTATACAGAGTACACTGAAGCTTTCTTT. This codes for CASSYTEYTEAFF.

The chain combines TRBV7-9 with TRBJ2-1; TRBD2 matches 7 bases. The length of the CDR3 is 19 residues. Trimming removed 2 bases from V and 0 bases from J; junction bases left unmatched: 13. Germline V gene sequence: CDR1 SEHNR, CDR2 FQNEAQ (reference sequence). CDR3 sequence: CASSLFFRSGGSSYNEQFF. CDR3 sequence (DNA): TGTGCCAGCAGCTTATTTTTCCGGTCGGGGGGAAGCTCCTACAATGAGCAGTTCTTC.

The chain recombines TRBV9 with TRBJ1-2; D uncertain. V was pared by 3 bases and J by 3 bases, with 6 bases between. The CDR3 has 12 residues. Germline values: CDR1 SGDLS, CDR2 YYNGEE. DNA of the CDR3: TGTGCCAGCAGCGACAGAGACTATGGCTACACCTTC. Protein: CASSDRDYGYTF.

V is TRBV9 and J is TRBJ1-2; the match to TRBD1 covers 8 bases. Trimming cost V 4 bases and J 9 bases; bases outside gene matches: 8. Germline CDR1 is SGDLS and CDR2 is YYNGEE. The CDR3 spans 13 residues. In nucleotides, the CDR3 is TGTGCCAGCAGCACCGGGACAGGCCCTAGCTACACCTTC. As protein: CASSTGTGPSYTF.

J is TRBJ2-3 and V is TRBV13; 8 bases map to TRBD2. V was clipped by 6 bases and J by 6 bases; unmatched bases: 8. CDR3 length: 14 amino acids. CDR1 and CDR2 (germline): PRHDT, FYEKMQ (reference sequence). In DNA form, the CDR3 reads TGTGCCAGCAGACCCATCCGGGGGGGGGATACGCAGTATTTT. Encoded protein: CASRPIRGGDTQYF. Combining the CDR3 with reference TRBV13 and TRBJ2-3 gives the whole variable domain AAGVIQSPRHLIKEKRETATLKCYPIPRHDTVYWYQQGPGQDPQFLISFYEKMQSDKGSIPDRFSAQQFSDYHSELNMSSLELGDSALYFCASRPIRGGDTQYFGPGTRLTVL.

V usage is TRBV5-1 and J usage is TRBJ2-3, with 10 bases that match TRBD2. With V trimmed by 4 bases and J by 0 bases, 11 bases remained unmatched. CDR1 and CDR2 (germline): SGHRS, YFSETQ. The CDR3 sequence is 18 residues long. In DNA, the CDR3 is TGCGCCAGCAGCCTCCGAGTTAGCGGGGGGTCAAGCACAGATACGCAGTATTTT. Residues: CASSLRVSGGSSTDTQYF.

The gene calls are TRBV19 and TRBJ1-2; a weak D match, TRBD1 (6 bases). CDR3 size: 13 residues. The germline CDR1 and CDR2 sequences are LNHDA and SQIVND (reference sequence). V was shortened by 6 bases and J by 0 bases, with 8 bases between the two germline ends. The CDR3 sequence is CASRQGSNYGYTF. DNA of the CDR3: TGTGCCAGTAGACAGGGATCTAACTATGGCTACACCTTC.